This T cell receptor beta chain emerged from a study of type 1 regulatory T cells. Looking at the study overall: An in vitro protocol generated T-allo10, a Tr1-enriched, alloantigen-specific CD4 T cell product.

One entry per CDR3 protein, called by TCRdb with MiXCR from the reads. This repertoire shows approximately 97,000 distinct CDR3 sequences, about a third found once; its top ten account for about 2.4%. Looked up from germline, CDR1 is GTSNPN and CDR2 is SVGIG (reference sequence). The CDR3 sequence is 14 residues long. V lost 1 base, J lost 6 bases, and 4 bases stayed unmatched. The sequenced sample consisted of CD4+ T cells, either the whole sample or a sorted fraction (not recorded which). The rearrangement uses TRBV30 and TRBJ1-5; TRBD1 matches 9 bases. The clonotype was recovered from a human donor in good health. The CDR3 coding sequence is TGTGCCTGGAGTGCCGGGACAGGGATTCAGCCCCAGCATTTT. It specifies CAWSAGTGIQPQHF.